This note documents a single TCR beta chain sequence. The antigen it recognizes is unknown. The cohort consisted of some 730 healthy bone marrow donors. At the time of sampling, all cohort members were nominally healthy, though unrecorded immune exposures were likely present. The donor tested CMV seronegative and was one of the 352 seronegative cohort members. A peripheral blood sample was collected from each donor, and TCR beta sequencing was performed on peripheral blood mononuclear cells. The Qiagen DNeasy Blood Extraction Kit was used to extract genomic DNA from the blood cell samples. This entry is derived from a study of cytomegalovirus exposure and HLA in healthy donors (dated by TCRdb to about 2017). As for the study more broadly: An earlier analysis of approximately 600 of the donors reported approximately 290 Gb of sequence data and some 120 million unique TCR beta sequences from about 200 million T cells. An early release covering roughly 600 HLA-typed donors comprised approximately 300 gigabases of sequencing data and tens of millions of unique TCR sequences. Of the 300 to 500 genotyped donors, approximately 80% were placed in the genetic ancestry cluster associated with self-reported Caucasian donors. The aim of the study was to test whether cataloging public T cell receptors could identify signatures of past pathogen exposure. The T cell repertoires of 550 to 850 subjects were profiled by immunosequencing and related to cytomegalovirus serostatus. In addition to the first cohort of about 650 subjects, a separate validation cohort of approximately 110 different subjects was used. The study combined high-throughput TCR immunosequencing, statistical association of individual TCRs with disease status, and machine learning to predict cytomegalovirus infection status. In a later analysis, previously published TCR beta repertoires from some 640 donors were re-analyzed and high-resolution HLA genotyping was added so that TCR occurrence patterns could be studied. In the later analysis, no new phenotypic data were used to find candidate immune exposures; instead, reliance was placed on TCR beta sequences and their occurrence across donors. An earlier analysis of some 500 of the donors applied high-throughput TCR beta sequencing to assess whether each TCR beta V gene segment acted as functional or pseudogenic. Donor age, sex, ethnicity and CMV serostatus were compiled together with the repertoire data. A later genetic analysis used genome-wide SNP genotypes for about 65% of the 666 donors, treating that subset as a discovery cohort. Every discovery cohort repertoire had been produced on one sequencing platform. HLA typing covered class I and class II loci at four-digit resolution. The number of typed donors differed by locus: about 620-640 for A, B, C, DRB1 and DQB1; roughly 510 for DQA1; some 590 for DPA1; and some 430 for DPB1. Five DR-DQ haplotypes were treated as single units for association and clustering because of strong linkage in the cohort. On average, approximately 250,000 unique TCR beta nucleotide sequences were sequenced per donor among fewer than 500 genotyped donors of the cohort, with roughly 18% of those sequences being non-productive. Results and caveats for the whole study, not just this receptor: A later analysis found that TCR association rates varied across HLA loci, with DRB1 alleles showing the most associated TCRs and HLA-C alleles the fewest. Presence/absence analyses assumed roughly uniform sequencing depth across donors, an assumption that may not hold. Only TCR beta chains were sequenced in this cohort, and the absence of alpha or paired-chain data limited detectable features. When HLA alleles, especially DR and DQ, strongly co-occurred, attributing TCR associations to individual alleles was difficult. A later analysis found that HLA-associated TCR beta chains were more clonally expanded and had lower generation probabilities than equally common non-associated chains. In an earlier analysis of 587 of the donors, most TCR beta V segments appeared in productive rearrangements about 87% or about 30% of the time, broadly matching IMGT annotations. A later genetic analysis associated a missense DCLRE1C variant with V-gene and J-gene trimming of TCR beta chains, and an independent cohort replicated the association. In a later analysis, most CMV-associated TCR beta chains were found to appear HLA-restricted, with HLA associations seemingly driven largely by CMV exposure. At a false discovery rate of 0.05, a later analysis linked roughly 17,000 TCR beta sequences to specific HLA alleles. Across donors, most TCR sequences were observed very rarely, whereas some public TCRs were present in many individuals. Correlated functional status among segregating V segments might reflect linkage disequilibrium, but an unknown experimental factor could not be ruled out. Because HLA typing was missing for some donors at each locus, association tests included only the typed subset. In vitro tests confirmed that a few of the cytomegalovirus-associated TCR beta chains recognize cytomegalovirus antigens. A cluster of highly shared sequence variants was judged likely to be a technical artifact of the sequencing pipeline. In a later analysis, several top co-occurrence clusters were reported to appear linked to parvovirus B19, influenza, CMV and Epstein-Barr virus. According to the authors, the approach could potentially be generalized to other disease states and immunological phenotypes. The earlier analysis of 587 of the donors excluded over 15 rarely observed V segments, including chromosome 9 orphons, because counts were too low. The classifier was reported to diagnose cytomegalovirus status with high specificity and sensitivity in both the original cohort and the validation cohort. A further reported finding was that TCR beta sequences accurately predicted the HLA-A and HLA-B alleles for most subjects in the first cohort. Compared with the roughly 720-donor mean, donors in an Asian-associated ancestry cluster had fewer N-insertions in productive TCRs, according to a later genetic analysis. A total of fewer than 200 TCR beta chains were listed by the study as associated with cytomegalovirus. The only immune exposure information available for the cohort was CMV serostatus.

The library was generated by the immunoSEQ multiplex PCR assay. For the multiplex PCR, a mixture combining 60 forward primers for TCR Vbeta segments and 13 reverse primers for TCR Jbeta segments was used. The CDR3 region of rearranged TCR beta genes was amplified from genomic DNA by a multiplex PCR assay. Amplified TCR beta libraries were sequenced as 87-base-pair reads on the Illumina HiSeq System. The study's own analysis went as follows. A later analysis counted about 80 million unique TCR beta chains across the 500 to 850 repertoires, and 9 million to 14 million of these chains were shared by at least two donors. Raw reads were error-corrected and collapsed into unique sequences by a nearest-neighbor algorithm in which closely related sequences were merged to remove PCR and sequencing errors. CDR3 sequences were aligned to IMGT reference sequences to assign V, D and J gene segments. For a sequence to be retained, a match of at least six nucleotides was required to both a V gene segment and a J gene segment. A rearrangement counted as productive if the CDR3 had no stop codons and remained in frame with V and J, and every other rearrangement counted as non-productive. Following IMGT convention, CDR3 was defined as the stretch from the second conserved V-encoded cysteine to the conserved J-encoded phenylalanine. The earlier analysis of some 600 of the donors excluded sequences that lacked an unambiguous match to a single V gene segment. An earlier analysis of around 600 of the donors classified V segments as functional when productive rearrangements were above 56.7% and as segregating when the standard deviation between donors was above 5%. A statistical classification framework was built for diagnosing cytomegalovirus status from the catalog of TCR beta chain sequences. V and J gene assignment, in a later analysis, came from comparing TCR nucleotide sequences with IMGT/GENE-DB human TR gene sequences. A later analysis assigned CDR3 sequences and most-parsimonious VDJ recombination scenarios with the TCRdist pipeline. In a later analysis, each TCR beta chain was defined by its CDR3 amino acid sequence together with its V-gene family, and reads without a unique V-gene family were excluded. A later analysis removed 550 to 700 highly shared, low-generation-probability nucleotide sequences to deal with suspected cross-contamination and a sequencing artifact. A later analysis calculated a clonal expansion index for each public chain from normalized within-repertoire ranks of inferred template counts. A later analysis computed generation probabilities with a VDJ recombination model fitted to out-of-frame rearrangements, and checked the results against IGoR. In a later analysis, hypergeometric tests were used to score TCR-TCR, TCR-HLA and TCR-CMV co-occurrence, with a repertoire-size bias correction applied to TCR pairs. False discovery rates were estimated in a later analysis by permuting HLA or CMV assignments 20 times. In a later analysis, co-occurring TCRs were grouped using DBSCAN, with TCRdist sequence similarity added in when clustering inside HLA-allele-positive subsets. For co-occurrence clustering, repertoires with fewer than 30,000 or more than 120,000 public chains were excluded, along with roughly 5 repertoires with anomalous nucleotide sharing. In its TCRdb copy, this immuneACCESS table keeps in-frame sequences only and misses some clones. Where compared with another copy, unresolved V genes explain less than half of these, and the others have no known cause. The V and J calls and clone size are taken from that table; D and trimming were inferred from the DNA. This sample's table contains about 160,000 clones. Roughly 2% of the sample is in the top ten clones.

The sequenced sample was PBMCs. This clonotype was obtained from a man aged 25-45 years in good health and CMV-seronegative.

The sequence in DNA is TGTGCCAGCAAAGGGGCGAACACTGAAGCTTTCTTT. Translated, this gives CASKGANTEAFF. The V and J genes are TRBV2 and TRBJ1-1, with a tentative D gene TRBD1 over 5 matching bases. The CDR3 spans 12 residues, from the cysteine through the phenylalanine. Just CDR3 DNA is preserved here, 36 bases in frame from base 1. Looking up the germline V gene yields CDR1 SNHLY and CDR2 FYNNEI. V is cut by 7 bases and J by 1 base, and the space between the germline ends is 7 bases.